This TCR beta chain was sequenced during a study of spatial heterogeneity in lung cancer. Study summary: Alpha-chain detections were consistently fewer than beta-chain detections among the sequences. Raw sequencing reads included, on average, more than eight appearances of each unique TCR and UMI combination.

Trimming stripped 3 bases from V and 6 bases from J, with 11 bases between. In germline, CDR1 is DFQATT, CDR2 SNEGSKA (reference sequence). CDR3 length equals 12 residues. Every individual TCR cDNA molecule carried its own unique molecular identifier, which allowed correction of PCR and sequencing errors. TCRdb itself ran the 5' RACE reads through MiXCR, one entry per CDR3 protein. The sample includes almost 7,500 distinct CDR3 sequences, 14% of them seen just once. Indicated time point: sample taken at primary tumor resection. No cells were sorted before sequencing. The whole RNA sequenced was extracted from tumor, nontumor lung or frozen PBMC. Study-wide findings and caveats: Intratumoral expanded alpha and beta TCR counts were found to track tumor mutation counts.

This clonotype has at least ten counts. Its antigen is not known. This receptor was taken from a female donor with early-stage non-small cell lung cancer. The input for sequencing was lung tumor tissue, taken at surgery. The chain has TRBV20-1 and TRBJ1-1; no reliable D call. CDR3 sequence (DNA): TGCAGTGCTAGTTGGGCTCACTCTGAAGCTTTCTTT. Translation gives CSASWAHSEAFF.